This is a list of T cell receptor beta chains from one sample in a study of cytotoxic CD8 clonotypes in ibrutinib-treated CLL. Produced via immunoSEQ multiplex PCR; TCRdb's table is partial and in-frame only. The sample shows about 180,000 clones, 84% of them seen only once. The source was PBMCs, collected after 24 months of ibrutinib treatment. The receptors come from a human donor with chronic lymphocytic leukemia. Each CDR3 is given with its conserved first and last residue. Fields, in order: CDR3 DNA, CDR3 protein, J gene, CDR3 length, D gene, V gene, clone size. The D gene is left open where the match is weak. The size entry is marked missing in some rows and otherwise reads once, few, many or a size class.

CDR3 DNA: TGTGCCAGCAGCTTGGGCGGACAGGGACAAGAGACCCAGTACTTC; CDR3 protein: CASSLGGQGQETQYF; J gene: TRBJ2-5; CDR3 length: 15; D gene: TRBD1; V gene: TRBV5-8; clone size: .
CDR3 DNA: TGTGCCAGCAGGCCACCCAGGGAAAACGAAAAACTGTTTTTT; CDR3 protein: CASRPPRENEKLFF; J gene: TRBJ1-4; CDR3 length: 14; D gene: .; V gene: TRBV28; clone size: .
CDR3 DNA: TGTGCCAGCAGCCCGCGGGGGTCGCAGCAGTTCTTC; CDR3 protein: CASSPRGSQQFF; J gene: TRBJ2-1; CDR3 length: 12; D gene: TRBD2; V gene: TRBV7-6; clone size: .
CDR3 DNA: TGTGCCAGCAGCCCGGACAGGGTGGGGGAGCAGTACTTC; CDR3 protein: CASSPDRVGEQYF; J gene: TRBJ2-7; CDR3 length: 13; D gene: TRBD1; V gene: TRBV7-9; clone size: .
CDR3 DNA: TGTGCCAGCAGTTTCCGGGACAGGGGAGGCTATGGCTACACCTTC; CDR3 protein: CASSFRDRGGYGYTF; J gene: TRBJ1-2; CDR3 length: 15; D gene: TRBD1; V gene: TRBV6-5; clone size: .
CDR3 DNA: TGCGCCAGCAGCTTACCGACAGGGTTGGAGGATACGCAGTATTTT; CDR3 protein: CASSLPTGLEDTQYF; J gene: TRBJ2-3; CDR3 length: 15; D gene: TRBD1; V gene: TRBV5-1; clone size: .
CDR3 DNA: TGTGCCAGCAGCCCAATTCAGGGCCGTCTTTCTCCAACTAATGAAAAACTGTTTTTT; CDR3 protein: CASSPIQGRLSPTNEKLFF; J gene: TRBJ1-4; CDR3 length: 19; D gene: .; V gene: TRBV7-9; clone size: .
CDR3 DNA: TGCGCCAGCAGCCGAGGACAAGCTGGAAACACCATATATTTT; CDR3 protein: CASSRGQAGNTIYF; J gene: TRBJ1-3; CDR3 length: 14; D gene: .; V gene: TRBV5-1; clone size: .
CDR3 DNA: TGTGCCTGGTGGGCAGCCTCCTATAATTCACCCCTCCACTTT; CDR3 protein: CAWWAASYNSPLHF; J gene: TRBJ1-6; CDR3 length: 14; D gene: .; V gene: TRBV30; clone size: .
CDR3 DNA: TGTGCCAGCAGTGAATCGGTGGGGAACACTGAAGCTTTCTTT; CDR3 protein: CASSESVGNTEAFF; J gene: TRBJ1-1; CDR3 length: 14; D gene: .; V gene: TRBV25-1; clone size: once
CDR3 DNA: TGTGCCTGGGATGATGGCTCTGGAAACACCATATATTTT; CDR3 protein: CAWDDGSGNTIYF; J gene: TRBJ1-3; CDR3 length: 13; D gene: .; V gene: TRBV30; clone size: few
CDR3 DNA: TGTGCCAGCAGATTCGCCGGGACAGGCTATGGCTACACCTTC; CDR3 protein: CASRFAGTGYGYTF; J gene: TRBJ1-2; CDR3 length: 14; D gene: TRBD1; V gene: TRBV19; clone size: .
CDR3 DNA: TGTGCCAGCAGCGGGCAGGGTTACCCATCAGAAGCTTTCTTT; CDR3 protein: CASSGQGYPSEAFF; J gene: TRBJ1-1; CDR3 length: 14; D gene: .; V gene: TRBV5-6; clone size: .
CDR3 DNA: TGCGCCAGCAGCCAAGTGGACAATGAGCAGTTCTTC; CDR3 protein: CASSQVDNEQFF; J gene: TRBJ2-1; CDR3 length: 12; D gene: .; V gene: TRBV4-1; clone size: once
CDR3 DNA: TGTGCCAGTAGTATACGGGACAGAGCTAACTATGGCTACACCTTC; CDR3 protein: CASSIRDRANYGYTF; J gene: TRBJ1-2; CDR3 length: 15; D gene: TRBD1; V gene: TRBV19; clone size: .
CDR3 DNA: TGTGCCAGCAGTCCGACCAGGGGCCCCCAAGAGACCCAGTACTTC; CDR3 protein: CASSPTRGPQETQYF; J gene: TRBJ2-5; CDR3 length: 15; D gene: .; V gene: TRBV6-5; clone size: .
CDR3 DNA: TGCGCCAGCACCCCCTCGGCGGGGACTAGCAAGTACGAGCAGTACTTC; CDR3 protein: CASTPSAGTSKYEQYF; J gene: TRBJ2-7; CDR3 length: 16; D gene: TRBD2; V gene: TRBV5-1; clone size: few
CDR3 DNA: TGTGCCAGCAGCTCGATGGGACAGGGATCCTACAATGAGCAGTTCTTC; CDR3 protein: CASSSMGQGSYNEQFF; J gene: TRBJ2-1; CDR3 length: 16; D gene: TRBD1; V gene: TRBV7-9; clone size: .
CDR3 DNA: TGTGCCAGCAGCCAACCGGGACAGGGGCGGAACACCATATATTTT; CDR3 protein: CASSQPGQGRNTIYF; J gene: TRBJ1-3; CDR3 length: 15; D gene: TRBD1; V gene: TRBV6-5; clone size: .
CDR3 DNA: TGTGCCAGCAGCGTAGCCGAGGGGGCGAGCACAGATACGCAGTATTTT; CDR3 protein: CASSVAEGASTDTQYF; J gene: TRBJ2-3; CDR3 length: 16; D gene: TRBD1; V gene: TRBV9; clone size: .
CDR3 DNA: TGTGCCAGCAGCCCGACAGGGCAAACTAATGAAAAACTGTTTTTT; CDR3 protein: CASSPTGQTNEKLFF; J gene: TRBJ1-4; CDR3 length: 15; D gene: TRBD1; V gene: TRBV5-4; clone size: .
CDR3 DNA: TGCGCCAGCAGCTTAGGACAGTTGGACCAAGAGACCCAGTACTTC; CDR3 protein: CASSLGQLDQETQYF; J gene: TRBJ2-5; CDR3 length: 15; D gene: .; V gene: TRBV5-1; clone size: .
CDR3 DNA: TGTGCCAGCAGCCCTAGCGGGACCTCCTACAATGAGCAGTTCTTC; CDR3 protein: CASSPSGTSYNEQFF; J gene: TRBJ2-1; CDR3 length: 15; D gene: TRBD2; V gene: TRBV4-2; clone size: .
CDR3 DNA: TGTGCCAGCAGCGTAGACGGACAAGCGAACACCGGGGAGCTGTTTTTT; CDR3 protein: CASSVDGQANTGELFF; J gene: TRBJ2-2; CDR3 length: 16; D gene: .; V gene: TRBV9; clone size: .
CDR3 DNA: TGTGCCAGCAGCTTAGCGGGGACTAGCGTAAGCACAGATACGCAGTATTTT; CDR3 protein: CASSLAGTSVSTDTQYF; J gene: TRBJ2-3; CDR3 length: 17; D gene: TRBD2; V gene: TRBV7-2; clone size: few
CDR3 DNA: TGCGCCAGCAGCCAGTCTACTACAGGGGTACATGAGCAGTTCTTC; CDR3 protein: CASSQSTTGVHEQFF; J gene: TRBJ2-1; CDR3 length: 15; D gene: TRBD1; V gene: TRBV4-1; clone size: .
CDR3 DNA: TGTGCCAGCAGCCAGAGGACAGGGTCGAGAGATACGCAGTATTTT; CDR3 protein: CASSQRTGSRDTQYF; J gene: TRBJ2-3; CDR3 length: 15; D gene: TRBD1; V gene: TRBV5-6; clone size: .
CDR3 DNA: TGTGCCAGCAGCTCCAACCGTGCTGGAAACACCATATATTTT; CDR3 protein: CASSSNRAGNTIYF; J gene: TRBJ1-3; CDR3 length: 14; D gene: .; V gene: TRBV11-2; clone size: few
CDR3 DNA: TGTGCCAGCAGGGGCCGGGGGCCCCAGTACTTC; CDR3 protein: CASRGRGPQYF; J gene: TRBJ2-5; CDR3 length: 11; D gene: .; V gene: TRBV6-5; clone size: .
CDR3 DNA: TGCGCCAGCAGCTTGGTAAATAGGGCTAGCGGGGGATACACAGATACGCAGTATTTT; CDR3 protein: CASSLVNRASGGYTDTQYF; J gene: TRBJ2-3; CDR3 length: 19; D gene: TRBD2; V gene: TRBV5-1; clone size: .